The 10 T cell receptor beta chains reported below all come from one sample, sequenced in a study of cytomegalovirus exposure and HLA in healthy donors. 13 Jbeta primers and 60 Vbeta primers were used for the PCR. Profiling relied on immunoSEQ multiplex PCR, and the TCRdb table lists in-frame clones only, not all of them. This sample has some 140,000 clones, with 80% to 85% found just once. Material for sequencing was PBMCs. All receptors derive from a woman aged 45-60 years in good health and CMV-seropositive.

J is TRBJ2-5 and V is TRBV13; TRBD2 agrees at 11 bases. CDR1 and CDR2 (germline): PRHDT, FYEKMQ (reference sequence). The J segment lost 2 bases and the V segment lost 3 bases, leaving 8 bases of the junction unmatched. The CDR3 has 17 residues. This chain's CDR3 is CASSFLTSGSSQETQYF. The CDR3 DNA reads as TGTGCCAGCAGCTTCCTTACTAGCGGGAGTTCGCAAGAGACCCAGTACTTC.

The V and J genes are TRBV27 and TRBJ2-2; D not resolved. Germline assignment: CDR1 MNHEY and CDR2 SMNVEV (reference sequence). Trimming took 3 bases from V and 7 from J, leaving 9 bases between them. The CDR3 runs to 13 residues. The CDR3 region is CASSFWSGGELFF. The CDR3 region has the DNA TGTGCCAGCAGTTTTTGGTCCGGCGGGGAGCTGTTTTTT.

Only one count was recorded for this clone. The chain employs TRBV5-5 and TRBJ1-2; 9 bases line up with TRBD1. This CDR3 region has 16 residues. CDR1 and CDR2 from the germline V gene are SGHKS and YYEKEE (reference sequence). V lost 4 bases and J lost 7; bases outside the gene matches: 14. CDR3 sequence: CASSPSPGTGTTGYTF. CDR3 DNA sequence: TGTGCCAGCAGCCCCAGTCCCGGGACAGGGACCACTGGCTACACCTTC. Variable domain in full (rest from reference TRBV5-5 and TRBJ1-2): DAGVTQSPTHLIKTRGQQVTLRCSPISGHKSVSWYQQVLGQGPQFIFQYYEKEERGRGNFPDRFSARQFPNYSSELNVNALLLGDSALYLCASSPSPGTGTTGYTFGSGTRLTVV.

The chain employs TRBV7-9 and TRBJ1-2; 7 bases agree with TRBD1. CDR1 is SEHNR, CDR2 FQNEAQ, per germline (reference sequence). The J segment lost 8 bases and the V segment lost 6 bases, leaving 9 bases of the junction unmatched. This CDR3 has 13 residues. In nucleotides, the CDR3 is TGTGCCAGCAGTTCTACAGGGGATCAAGGCTACACCTTC. Translated, it gives CASSSTGDQGYTF.

This sequence joins TRBV11-3 and TRBJ2-2, with 7 bases lining up with TRBD1. This CDR3 has 15 residues. V was clipped by 5 bases and J by 4 bases; unmatched bases: 7. CDR1 and CDR2 (germline): SGHNT, YENEEA. CDR3 in DNA: TGTGCCAGCAGCAGAGAGACAGGGTCCACCGGGGAGCTGTTTTTT. Amino acids: CASSRETGSTGELFF.

The chain couples TRBV6-1 to TRBJ2-5; D is unresolved. Per germline, CDR1 MNHNS and CDR2 SASEGT. The CDR3 runs to 12 residues. The V and J ends lost 6 bases and 5 bases respectively, with 10 bases between them. This CDR3 reads CASRSYPETQYF. CDR3 coding DNA: TGTGCCAGCAGGTCCTATCCTGAGACCCAGTACTTC.

The chain links TRBV6-5 to TRBJ2-2; D gene unclear. Germline V lookup: CDR1 MNHEY, CDR2 SVGAGI. This CDR3 region has 14 residues. V lost 2 bases to trimming and J lost 1 base, with 5 bases between them. The CDR3 bases are TGTGCCAGCAGTTACGGCCTGAACACCGGGGAGCTGTTTTTT. The encoded protein is CASSYGLNTGELFF.

The chain employs TRBV11-2 and TRBJ2-4; no clear D. With 1 base removed from V and 0 bases from J, the gap between germline ends came to 4 bases. Germline assignment: CDR1 SGHAT and CDR2 FQNNGV. This CDR3 has 14 amino acids. The CDR3 DNA reads TGTGCCAGCAGCTTAGTCCGAGCCAAAAACATTCAGTACTTC. Residues: CASSLVRAKNIQYF.

The chain carries TRBV29-1 and TRBJ2-1; maybe TRBD1 (6 bases). This CDR3 contains 13 residues. V shed 5 bases and J shed 3 bases, with 11 bases lying between them. Germline-derived CDR1 and CDR2 are SQVTM and ANQGSEA. Here the CDR3 reads CSVYRAFYNEQFF. The CDR3 DNA is TGCAGCGTTTACAGGGCTTTCTACAATGAGCAGTTCTTC.

The gene calls are TRBV4-1 and TRBJ1-2, with D perhaps matching TRBD1 (5 bases). Germline CDR1 is MGHRA and CDR2 is YSYEKL. CDR3 size: 14 residues. Trimming shortened V by 5 bases and J by 2 bases, and 12 bases separated the two germline ends. CDR3 in amino acids: CASSAPQENYGYTF. In nucleotides, the CDR3 is TGCGCCAGCAGCGCCCCACAGGAAAACTATGGCTACACCTTC.